The rows below give T cell receptor beta chains drawn from one sample of a study of blood T cell repertoires in COVID-19. The method was immunoSEQ multiplex PCR; TCRdb's version includes in-frame clones alone and lacks a portion of them. This repertoire shows fewer than 500,000 clones, approximately 77% found once; its top ten account for about 1.2%. The material sequenced was peripheral blood. Receptor source: a human donor with acute or convalescent COVID-19. The donor label of this sample is uncertain. Both conserved end residues are part of each CDR3. The order of the fields is J gene, CDR3 length, V gene, clone size, D gene, CDR3 protein, CDR3 DNA. The D gene is left open where the match is weak. Where a row states a size, it is once, few, many or the class of an expanded clone; other rows omit it.

J gene: TRBJ2-3
CDR3 length: 13
V gene: TRBV10-1
clone size: once
D gene: TRBD1
CDR3 protein: CASGQGGTDTQYF
CDR3 DNA: TGCGCCAGCGGACAGGGAGGAACAGATACGCAGTATTTT

J gene: TRBJ2-1
CDR3 length: 13
V gene: TRBV6-4
clone size: -
D gene: -
CDR3 protein: CASSADYRDEQFF
CDR3 DNA: TGTGCCAGCAGTGCCGACTACCGCGATGAGCAGTTCTTC

J gene: TRBJ1-2
CDR3 length: 12
V gene: TRBV3-1/TRBV3-2
clone size: -
D gene: -
CDR3 protein: CASNDGGYGYTF
CDR3 DNA: TGTGCCAGCAACGACGGGGGTTATGGCTACACCTTC

J gene: TRBJ1-4
CDR3 length: 15
V gene: TRBV7-9
clone size: -
D gene: -
CDR3 protein: CASSLIGNKNEKLFF
CDR3 DNA: TGTGCCAGCAGCTTAATCGGGAACAAGAATGAAAAACTGTTTTTT

J gene: TRBJ2-1
CDR3 length: 17
V gene: TRBV19
clone size: -
D gene: TRBD2
CDR3 protein: CASSIDVRTSGYNEQFF
CDR3 DNA: TGTGCCAGTAGTATAGACGTTCGGACTAGCGGGTACAATGAGCAGTTCTTC

J gene: TRBJ1-4
CDR3 length: 16
V gene: TRBV7-8
clone size: -
D gene: TRBD1
CDR3 protein: CASSRIGTGVGEKLFF
CDR3 DNA: TGTGCCAGCAGCCGAATCGGGACAGGGGTTGGGGAAAAACTGTTTTTT

J gene: TRBJ2-7
CDR3 length: 13
V gene: TRBV20-1
clone size: -
D gene: -
CDR3 protein: CSASSPKLYEQYF
CDR3 DNA: TGCAGTGCTAGTTCGCCGAAACTCTACGAGCAGTACTTC

J gene: TRBJ2-3
CDR3 length: 14
V gene: TRBV5-5
clone size: few
D gene: -
CDR3 protein: CASRQRLDTDTQYF
CDR3 DNA: TGTGCCAGCAGGCAACGACTAGACACAGATACGCAGTATTTT

J gene: TRBJ1-1
CDR3 length: 15
V gene: TRBV6-2/TRBV6-3
clone size: -
D gene: -
CDR3 protein: CASSYSTLTGTEAFF
CDR3 DNA: TGTGCCAGCAGTTACTCGACCCTAACGGGGACTGAAGCTTTCTTT

J gene: TRBJ1-2
CDR3 length: 15
V gene: TRBV6-1
clone size: -
D gene: TRBD1
CDR3 protein: CASSEFGGTGFGYTF
CDR3 DNA: TGTGCCAGCAGTGAATTCGGTGGGACAGGGTTTGGCTACACCTTC

J gene: TRBJ1-4
CDR3 length: 14
V gene: TRBV5-1
clone size: -
D gene: TRBD1
CDR3 protein: CASSNGQGREKLFF
CDR3 DNA: TGCGCCAGCAGCAACGGACAGGGTAGGGAAAAACTGTTTTTT

J gene: TRBJ1-2
CDR3 length: 16
V gene: TRBV7-9
clone size: -
D gene: TRBD1
CDR3 protein: CASSLNRGGDREGYTF
CDR3 DNA: TGTGCCAGCAGCTTAAATCGAGGCGGGGACAGGGAGGGCTACACCTTC

J gene: TRBJ2-7
CDR3 length: 19
V gene: TRBV7-8
clone size: -
D gene: TRBD2
CDR3 protein: CASSFTSGGFWTTTYEQYF
CDR3 DNA: TGTGCCAGCAGCTTTACTAGCGGGGGATTCTGGACTACCACCTACGAGCAGTACTTC

J gene: TRBJ2-3
CDR3 length: 17
V gene: TRBV4-2
clone size: -
D gene: -
CDR3 protein: CASSQGALVASTDTQYF
CDR3 DNA: TGTGCCAGCAGCCAAGGGGCCTTAGTGGCTAGCACAGATACGCAGTATTTT

J gene: TRBJ1-5
CDR3 length: 16
V gene: TRBV28
clone size: -
D gene: TRBD1
CDR3 protein: CASRLTGVDIGQPQHF
CDR3 DNA: TGTGCCAGCAGGCTAACAGGGGTTGACATAGGTCAGCCCCAGCATTTT

J gene: TRBJ1-5
CDR3 length: 16
V gene: TRBV3-1/TRBV3-2
clone size: few
D gene: TRBD1
CDR3 protein: CASSQGTGTSNQPQHF
CDR3 DNA: TGTGCCAGCAGCCAAGGGACAGGGACGAGCAATCAGCCCCAGCATTTT

J gene: TRBJ2-5
CDR3 length: 14
V gene: TRBV10-1
clone size: -
D gene: -
CDR3 protein: CASSSGSSTETQYF
CDR3 DNA: TGCGCCAGCAGCTCAGGGTCTTCTACGGAGACCCAGTACTTC

J gene: TRBJ2-3
CDR3 length: 19
V gene: TRBV7-6
clone size: -
D gene: TRBD2
CDR3 protein: CASSSRGLAGADSTDTQYF
CDR3 DNA: TGTGCCAGCAGCTCACGGGGACTAGCGGGGGCCGATAGCACAGATACGCAGTATTTT